One T cell receptor (beta chain) is described in this entry. The antigen is not known. This sample was taken from a study of CD8 T cells in Susac syndrome. Whole-study context: Patients with Susac syndrome who were sequenced included over five with active disease and fewer than 10 in remission. Findings of the study overall: In Susac patients, clonal expansion was not detected in CD4+ cells.

TCR beta sequences were obtained from blood CD8+ and CD4+ T cells. Susac syndrome patients met recently defined diagnostic criteria for definite or probable disease. RNA in amounts of roughly 0.5 to 1 ug was reverse transcribed with random hexamers. TCRdb fed the immunoSEQ multiplex PCR reads into MiXCR, producing one record per CDR3 protein. Found here are 95,000 to 150,000 distinct CDR3 sequences, around 96% of them singletons; the top ten hold roughly 0.13%. Trimming left V 9 bases short and J 6 bases short, with 17 bases between. The CDR3 totals 13 residues. The TCR comes from a human donor with Susac syndrome. The sequenced sample consisted of CD4+ T cells from PBMCs. The chain combines TRBV12-3 or TRBV12-4 with TRBJ2-5; unclear D gene. CDR3 sequence reads: CASMLGEIKTQYF. In DNA form, the CDR3 reads TGTGCCAGTATGTTGGGCGAGATAAAGACCCAGTACTTC.